One and the same sample provided the 10 T cell receptor beta chains below, sequenced in a study of tumor-infiltrating lymphocytes in primary liver carcinoma. From 500 ng of total RNA, TCR beta-specific cDNA was reverse-transcribed using a constant-region primer. Each TCR beta library was derived from three nested multiplex PCR rounds that employed slightly modified ARM-PCR. TRBV1-TRBV30 forward primers paired with a C-beta reverse primer were used in the first two PCR rounds, which ran roughly 9 cycles each. Using its own MiXCR run on the multiplex PCR reads, TCRdb lists one record per CDR3 protein. The table shows 100,000 to 120,000 distinct CDR3 sequences, with around 84% occurring only once. Co-extracting RNA and DNA was done with about 20-34 mg of unsorted bulk tissue as input. Sequencing was carried out using liver tumor tissue from sampling region 3. The subset here: tumor region T3, left-lateral pole. Source of these receptors: a man aged 40-49 years with primary liver carcinoma and hepatitis B virus infection.

The chain joins TRBV12-3 or TRBV12-4 to TRBJ1-1; D is ambiguous. The CDR3 sequence is 13 residues long. V was clipped by 9 bases and J by 7 bases, with 18 bases between them. For the CDR3, the DNA is TGTGCCAGAAAAGGGCCCCTAGGCAATGAAGCTTTCTTT. Residues: CARKGPLGNEAFF.

The chain links TRBV5-1 to TRBJ2-3, with TRBD2 matching 8 bases. The CDR3 has 16 amino acids. CDR1 and CDR2 from the germline V gene are SGHRS and YFSETQ. V lost 0 bases, J lost 12 bases, and 15 bases stayed unmatched. The CDR3: CASSLDGRAGTDIQYF. CDR3 coding DNA: TGCGCCAGCAGCTTGGACGGGAGGGCCGGAACAGATATACAGTATTTT.

In regard to this clonotype: Germline and junction disagree at one end, which may indicate a read error. V usage is TRBV4-3 and J usage is TRBJ2-7, with D possibly being TRBD2 (6 bases). The V gene's germline CDR1 is LGHNA and CDR2 YSLEER. The CDR3 is 15 residues long. Written as DNA, the CDR3 is TGCGCCAACAGCCATGAGTACGGGAGTAACTACGAGCAGTACTTC. Translating it yields CANSHEYGSNYEQYF.

This clonotype occurred a few times. An end of the junction does not agree with germline; a read error may underlie this. This chain joins TRBV10-2 and TRBJ1-2, with TRBD1 matching 9 bases. The CDR3 runs 14 residues. The V gene's germline CDR1 is WSHSY and CDR2 SAAADI. This chain's CDR3 is CASSEQGADYGYTF. CDR3 bases: TGCGCCAGCAGTGAACAGGGGGCAGACTATGGTTACACCTTC.

Notes on this clonotype: The final CDR3 position lacks the conserved phenylalanine or tryptophan, pointing to a likely read error. The V and J genes are TRBV12-3 or TRBV12-4 and TRBJ1-1; D perhaps matches TRBD1 (5 bases). The CDR3 totals 14 residues. CDR3 nucleotides: TGTGCTAGCAGTCCCCCCAGGGTAGGCACTGAAGCTTTCCTT. Translation: CASSPPRVGTEAFL.

Regarding this clonotype: The conserved phenylalanine or tryptophan normally closing the CDR3 is absent here, so this likely arose from a read error. The rearrangement joins TRBV24-1 to TRBJ2-3; TRBD2 agrees at 7 bases. Germline lookup yields CDR1 KGHDR and CDR2 SFDVKD. The CDR3 length is 16 residues. CDR3 loop: CATSGRGTTSIDTQYL. The CDR3 DNA reads TGTGCCACCAGTGGGAGGGGAACGACTAGCATAGATACGCAGTATCTT.

As for this clonotype: A read error is likely, as this CDR3 ends without the conserved phenylalanine or tryptophan. The genes are TRBV11-1 and TRBJ2-7; TRBD1 is a possible D gene (6 bases). This CDR3 is built from 15 residues. Germline CDR1 reads SGHAT; CDR2 reads FQDESV (reference sequence). V was trimmed by 3 bases and J by 4 bases, leaving 16 bases between them. This CDR3 is CASSFSAGTKYEQYI. CDR3 nucleotide sequence: TGTGCCAGCAGCTTTTCTGCTGGGACAAAGTACGAGCAGTACATT.

This clonotype was observed once. This could be a read error, since a much larger clone is one nucleotide away. The chain links TRBV28 to TRBJ1-3; D is uncertain. Germline CDR1 MDHEN, CDR2 SYDVKM. The CDR3 has 15 residues. Trimming left V 7 bases short and J 0 bases short, with 13 bases between. The CDR3 loop reads CASNPGCASGNTIYF. The CDR3 DNA is TGTGCCAGCAACCCGGGGTGCGCCTCTGGAAACACCATATATTTT.

The chain recombines TRBV14 with TRBJ2-1; maybe TRBD2 (6 bases). Trimming left V 1 base short and J 13 bases short, with 17 bases between. CDR1 and CDR2 from the germline V gene are SGHDN and FVKESK. The CDR3 contains 14 residues. The CDR3 protein is CASSQGGGIGEQFF. CDR3 coding DNA: TGTGCCAGCAGCCAAGGTGGCGGGATTGGGGAACAGTTCTTC.

This chain uses TRBV28 with TRBJ2-4, with D tentatively TRBD1 (5 bases). Trimming removed 10 bases from V and 7 bases from J, with 23 bases in between. This CDR3 contains 15 residues. Germline V gene sequence: CDR1 MDHEN, CDR2 SYDVKM. The CDR3 loop is CANRPGQAIGNIQYF. For the CDR3, the DNA is TGTGCCAACAGACCAGGACAAGCTATAGGGAACATTCAGTACTTC.